This record covers a single T cell receptor (beta chain). Its antigen is currently not known. Base qualities are not recorded, but no much larger clone differs from it by a single base. TCR beta VDJ combination and CDR3 sequence profiling used genomic DNA as the template. An Illumina HiSeq 2000 was used for TCR repertoire sequencing. Concerning the study's data processing: TRBV/TRBJ rearrangement plots, CDR3 size and DJ length profiles, and Simpson's diversity index were used to evaluate the repertoires. Whichever DNA sequence was most abundant in the deep sequencing data was defined as the immunodominant clone. CDR3 amino acid sequences were checked for sharing across subjects and were also compared against the VDJdb database and published repertoires. TCRdb trimmed the raw reads at Q25, called clones with MiXCR and kept productive beta chains. When rows share a CDR3 protein, they turn into one entry using the most common DNA and genes. For this entry, the V and J calls and clone size follow TCRdb and not the study's own pipeline. This sample gives 200,000 to 250,000 distinct CDR3 sequences in total; about 60% of them show up just once. The ten top clones hold around 58% of the sample.

V is cut by 3 bases and J by 3 bases, and the space between the germline ends is 18 bases. From cysteine to phenylalanine, the CDR3 is 17 amino acids long. Solely the CDR3 DNA is kept, with 51 bases framed from the first base. CDR1 and CDR2 are drawn from the germline V gene: ENHRY, SYGVKD. The patients picked for sequencing were ones in whom flow cytometry had shown an expansion of CD8+CD57+ cells. Every patient had a diagnosis of severe acquired aplastic anemia based on International Study of Aplastic Anemia and Agranulocytosis and Camitta criteria. At the time blood was sampled, none of the patients had received any therapy. The study deep-sequenced TCR repertoires of sorted CD4+ and CD8+ blood T cells from severe aplastic anemia patients and healthy subjects. In the USA, patient enrollment took place under clinicaltrials.gov protocols 00001620, 01623167, 00001397, 00071045, 00081523 and 00961064. Ficoll-Paque density gradient centrifugation was used to isolate peripheral blood mononuclear cells. Before DNA was extracted, CD4+ and CD8+ T cells were sorted using either FACS or magnetic beads.

The data belong to a study of CD8+CD57+ T cells in acquired aplastic anemia (dated by TCRdb to 2016 to 2019). In the study overall: On average, sorted CD4+ and CD8+ cells yielded 3.2 ug of extracted DNA, with a range of 0.2 to 27.4 ug. CD8+CD57+ expansion was defined as a frequency above the mean frequency observed in healthy subjects.

The paper as a whole reports these results and caveats: Patients and healthy controls showed no significant difference in CD8+ Simpson's diversity (P=0.060). Although roughly 29 CD8+ CDR3 sequences were shared by patients and controls, these sequences appeared highly expressed in patients and within the immunodominant clones of patients.

The chain employs TRBV10-3 and TRBJ1-5, with the D segment identity uncertain. Source material: sorted CD4+, CD8+, or CD8+CD57+ T cells (not recorded which) from PBMCs. This clonotype originated in a human donor with aplastic anemia. The CDR3 amino acid sequence is: CAISDIVAAAPNQPQHF. The nucleotide sequence reads as follows: TGTGCCATCAGTGACATCGTGGCAGCCGCCCCCAATCAGCCCCAGCATTTT.